Sequencing of this T cell receptor beta chain was carried out in a study of blood T cell repertoires in COVID-19 (dated by TCRdb to about 2020). Turning to the overall study: Samples from collaborators originated in the United States, Italy and Spain and spanned both the acute and convalescent phases of COVID-19. The material from the prospective study consisted of cDNA or gDNA derived from T cells, B-cell-depleted T cells, or PBMCs. Deeply sampled blood TCRbeta repertoires from subjects exposed to, actively infected with, or recovered from COVID-19 were included in the dataset. The repertoires were made available in a free public database intended to serve as a resource for research on the immune response to SARS-CoV-2. The samples were drawn from the first 160 participants of the ongoing ImmuneRACE study and from about 1,200 subjects provided by 6 global collaborators. Nearly every sample came with metadata listing a de-identified subject ID, COVID-19 status, age in years and sex. Where available, HLA class I and class II types were taken from metadata supplied by the sample provider and were not determined by assay-based typing. Broader findings and caveats from the paper: Clinical and demographic metadata were provided uncurated, with the amount varying by source and participant.

The germline V gene provides CDR1 MNHEY and CDR2 SVGEGT. Relative to germline, V is 0 bases shorter and J is 5 bases shorter, with 22 bases between their ends. From its cysteine to its phenylalanine, the CDR3 spans 19 amino acids. CDR3 DNA is the only sequence kept; it has 57 bases, read in frame from the first base. The immunoSEQ Assay, a bias-controlled multiplex PCR, was used to amplify TCRbeta CDR3 regions from genomic DNA. The authors' analysis ran thus. Within the assay, amplification of reference gene primers was used to estimate how many nucleated cells each sample contained. To quantify the absolute abundance of each unique TCRbeta CDR3 rearrangement, sequence reads were collapsed and filtered. For each sample, productive Simpson clonality was calculated as the square root of Simpson's diversity index over productive rearrangements. TCRdb took over this immuneACCESS table, retaining in-frame rearrangements with V and J assigned. Such tables are incomplete; in checked studies, under half of the missing clones stem from an unresolved V gene, and the remainder is unexplained. Clonal size and the V and J genes are those of that table, whereas D and trimming came from the DNA. Within this sample are about 300,000 clones, with around 88% of them counted one time only. Of the sample, just under 7% is held by the ten largest clones.

A second Seattle source provided samples from volunteer blood donors who had recovered from COVID-19. Each collaborating institution followed its own protocols to collect whole blood in K2EDTA tubes. For TCRbeta analysis, collaborator samples were shipped as frozen whole blood, as isolated PBMCs, or as DNA extracted from either sample type. Notes on this clone: The specificity of this receptor is unknown. No much larger clone is present one base from it, and per-base qualities are unavailable.

Sequenced: peripheral blood. The clonotype originates from a woman younger than 45 who had recovered from COVID-19. Rearrangement joined TRBV6-2 or TRBV6-3 to TRBJ2-2; TRBD2 is a weak D gene call, 6 bases matching. The DNA sequence is TGTGCCAGCAGTTACTCGCCTAGTAGGATTCGGAGGGCGACCGGGGAGCTGTTTTTT. Its product reads: CASSYSPSRIRRATGELFF.